The rows below give T cell receptor beta chains drawn from one sample of a study of T cells in localized non-small cell lung cancer. Sequencing used immunoSEQ multiplex PCR; TCRdb keeps in-frame clones, though not all of them. This sample has about 3,900 clones; 30% occur once, and the top ten carry roughly 20%. Sequencing used lung tumor tissue, obtained before any cancer treatment. These receptors were collected from a male donor aged 60 or over with stage III lung adenocarcinoma. Each CDR3 is given with its conserved first and last residue. Fields, in order: clone size, J gene, V gene, D gene, CDR3 DNA, CDR3 protein. A D gene is named only where the DNA matches it firmly. Size is stated for part of the rows, as once, few or many counts, or as a class when the clone is expanded.

few TRBJ1-1 TRBV6-8 TRBD1 TGTGCCATCAGTTCTTCCCTGGACAGGGTCGACACTGAAGCTTTCTTT CAISSSLDRVDTEAFF
few TRBJ2-1 TRBV9 - TGTGCCAGCAGCTTCTTCCGGGGGCGGAATGAGCAGTTCTTC CASSFFRGRNEQFF
few TRBJ1-5 TRBV6-8 - TGTGCCAGCAGGGAAAATAGCAATCAGCCCCAGCATTTT CASRENSNQPQHF
once TRBJ2-3 TRBV19 - TGTGCCAGTAACCCTCACGGGGGTCGCACAGATACGCAGTATTTT CASNPHGGRTDTQYF
- TRBJ2-2 TRBV19 - TGTGCCAGTAAGTCAGACGGGGCGAACACCGGGGAGCTGTTTTTT CASKSDGANTGELFF
few TRBJ1-2 TRBV11-3 TRBD1 TGTGCCAGCAGCTTGCGACAGGGGGGCTATGGCTACACCTTC CASSLRQGGYGYTF
- TRBJ1-3 TRBV28 - TGTGCCAGCAGTTCCACGGGGGGGTATAACGGAAACACCATATATTTT CASSSTGGYNGNTIYF
- TRBJ2-7 TRBV7-5 - TGTGCCAGCAGCCCTAGCGGGGGAGGGCTCTACGAGCAGTACTTC CASSPSGGGLYEQYF
- TRBJ1-1 TRBV15 - TGTGCCACGGGTAACCAGGGACTATACACTGAAGCTTTCTTT CATGNQGLYTEAFF
medium-sized TRBJ1-3 TRBV11-3 - TGTGCCAGCAGAACCGGGACAACCATTCTCGGAAACACCATATATTTT CASRTGTTILGNTIYF
- TRBJ2-3 TRBV30 - TGTGCCTGGACCGTTCAAGATACGCAGTATTTT CAWTVQDTQYF
once TRBJ2-1 TRBV11-3 TRBD2 TGTGCCAGCACCACCGGGACTAGCGGGGGGGCTGAGCAGTTCTTC CASTTGTSGGAEQFF
few TRBJ2-6 TRBV19 - TGTGCCAGTGACTTCTCTGGGGCCAACGTCCTGACTTTC CASDFSGANVLTF
- TRBJ2-5 TRBV30 TRBD1 TGTGCCTGGAGTCCCGGGACAGGGATCCAGTACTTC CAWSPGTGIQYF
few TRBJ2-5 TRBV2 TRBD2 TGTGCCAGCAGTGGGGAGACTAGCATCGGAGAGACCCAGTACTTC CASSGETSIGETQYF
- TRBJ2-2 TRBV7-1 - TGTGCCAGCAGCTTAAACAGGGCAAACACCGGGGAGCTGTTTTTT CASSLNRANTGELFF
medium-sized TRBJ2-7 TRBV25-1 - TGTGCCAGCACCATGGCGGGGGCCTCTATAAGGGAGCAGTACTTC CASTMAGASIREQYF
once TRBJ2-1 TRBV19 - TGTGCCAGCCCCATGGGGCCTAGCTCCTACAATGAGCAGTTCTTC CASPMGPSSYNEQFF
- TRBJ2-1 TRBV5-1 TRBD2 TGCGCCAGCAGCTTGGCCAGCGGGGGGTCCTACAATGAGCAGTTCTTC CASSLASGGSYNEQFF
- TRBJ1-2 TRBV19 TRBD1 TGTGCCAGTAGCCTGACAGGGGCCTATGGCTACACCTTC CASSLTGAYGYTF
few TRBJ2-1 TRBV9 TRBD2 TGTGCCAGCAGCGCCCCGGGACTAGCGGCCTACAATGAGCAGTTCTTC CASSAPGLAAYNEQFF
- TRBJ2-3 TRBV5-1 TRBD2 TGCGCCAGCAGCCCAGGGACTAGCGGGGGGGAAATGCAGTATTTT CASSPGTSGGEMQYF
- TRBJ2-7 TRBV11-3 TRBD1 TGTGCCAGCAGCGTTACAGGGGGATTAAGCTCCTACGAGCAGTACTTC CASSVTGGLSSYEQYF
few TRBJ2-5 TRBV9 - TGTGCCAGCAGCGTAGGGGGTAATCAAGAGACCCAGTACTTC CASSVGGNQETQYF
few TRBJ2-7 TRBV11-3 TRBD1 TGTGCCAGCAGCCCCGGGACAGGGTGGTACGAGCAGTACTTC CASSPGTGWYEQYF
medium-sized TRBJ1-1 TRBV7-2 - TGTGCCAGCAGCTTAGTTGAGATCACTGAAGCTTTCTTT CASSLVEITEAFF
once TRBJ1-2 TRBV29-1 TRBD1 TGCAGCGTTCGGACAGGCGCTTATGGCTACACCTTC CSVRTGAYGYTF
many TRBJ2-2 TRBV11-3 TRBD2 TGTGCCAGCACCCTAGAGGTCCCGCGGGGGACCCTGACGGACACCGGGGAGCTGTTTTTT CASTLEVPRGTLTDTGELFF
- TRBJ2-3 TRBV6-7 TRBD2 TGTGCCAGCAGTTACGGACTAGCGGGGAGCACAGATACGCAGTATTTT CASSYGLAGSTDTQYF
- TRBJ1-2 TRBV5-1 TRBD1 TGCGCCAGCAGCGTTGGACAGGGGGCGGGAGGCTACACCTTC CASSVGQGAGGYTF
- TRBJ1-6 TRBV6-8 - TGTGCCAGCAGCGATTGGGGGAGCTCCTATAATTCACCCCTCCACTTT CASSDWGSSYNSPLHF
few TRBJ1-1 TRBV7-6 - TGTGCCAGCAGCCATGAGGGATGGGCCCAGACTGGGGCTGAAGCTTTCTTT CASSHEGWAQTGAEAFF
- TRBJ1-1 TRBV6-8 - TGTGCCAGCAGTTACTCGAGAGAAACTGAAGCTTTCTTT CASSYSRETEAFF
few TRBJ1-2 TRBV7-6 TRBD1 TGTGCCAGCAGTCCAGGGGGCGAGAGCTATGGCTACACCTTC CASSPGGESYGYTF
medium-sized TRBJ1-1 TRBV11-3 - TGTGCCAGCAGCCTAGAGGCGGCAGGGGCGATGAACACTGAAGCTTTCTTT CASSLEAAGAMNTEAFF